This entry concerns a single TCR beta chain. The sample comes from a study of blood T cell repertoires in COVID-19. Germline V gene sequence: CDR1 SGHRS, CDR2 YFSETQ. V shed 1 base and J shed 3 bases, with 7 bases lying between them. CDR3 size: 13 residues. Method: immunoSEQ multiplex PCR; TCRdb's copy keeps in-frame clones and lacks some. In the table there are about 300,000 clones, roughly 85% of which are singletons. Sequences were obtained from PBMCs or T cells enriched from blood (not recorded which). The gene calls are TRBV5-1 and TRBJ2-5; perhaps TRBD2 as D (6 bases). The TCR originated in a woman aged 30 to 39 who had been exposed to COVID-19. This CDR3 reads CASSLLAEETQYF. CDR3 sequence (DNA): TGCGCCAGCAGCTTGTTAGCGGAAGAGACCCAGTACTTC.